The rows below give T cell receptor beta chains drawn from one sample of a study of T cells in narcolepsy. The repertoire was sequenced with immunoSEQ multiplex PCR; TCRdb's copy has only in-frame clones and lacks some. The data show around 27,000 clones, about four fifths seen once. The specimen sequenced was CD45RA- memory CD4+ T cells from PBMCs. These receptors all stem from a human donor with narcolepsy. CDR3s include the opening cysteine and the closing phenylalanine or tryptophan. The order of the fields is CDR3 length, J gene, D gene, V gene, CDR3 protein. A D gene is named only where the DNA matches it firmly.

>13|TRBJ2-7|TRBD2|TRBV9
CASSPGGAYEQYF
>15|TRBJ2-3|.|TRBV27
CASSLGRRSTDTQYF
>11|TRBJ2-7|TRBD1|TRBV6-1
CASSKAGTVAF
>13|TRBJ2-5|.|TRBV19
CASSNTPHETQYF
>15|TRBJ2-2|.|TRBV6-1
CASSEVERGTGELFF
>15|TRBJ1-1|.|TRBV5-8
CASSARTPGGTEAFF
>14|TRBJ1-1|TRBD1|TRBV5-6
CASSVTGVWTEAFF
>15|TRBJ2-3|.|TRBV7-3
CASSPRGVGTDTQYF
>14|TRBJ1-4|.|TRBV28
CASSLFTGAEKLFF
>13|TRBJ1-1|TRBD1|TRBV28
CAIRLDRGTEAFF
>17|TRBJ2-3|.|TRBV18
CASSPLGSGPRPDTQYF
>14|TRBJ2-7|.|TRBV6-5
CASSYLSSSYEQYF
>13|TRBJ1-2|.|TRBV11-3
CASSRGQRYGYTF
>15|TRBJ1-2|.|TRBV6-6
CASSLTLGVDYGYTF